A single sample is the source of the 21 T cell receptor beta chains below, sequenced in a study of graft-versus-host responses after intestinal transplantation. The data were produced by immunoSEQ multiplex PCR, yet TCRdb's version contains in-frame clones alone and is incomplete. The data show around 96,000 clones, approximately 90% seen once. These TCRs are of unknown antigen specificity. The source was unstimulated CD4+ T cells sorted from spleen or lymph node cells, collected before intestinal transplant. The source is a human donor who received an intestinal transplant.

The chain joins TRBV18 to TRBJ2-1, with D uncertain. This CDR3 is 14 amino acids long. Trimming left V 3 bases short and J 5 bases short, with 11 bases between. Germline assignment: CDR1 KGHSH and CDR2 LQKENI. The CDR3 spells CASSPLPLDNEQFF. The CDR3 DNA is TGTGCCAGCTCACCCCTCCCTCTCGACAATGAGCAGTTCTTC.

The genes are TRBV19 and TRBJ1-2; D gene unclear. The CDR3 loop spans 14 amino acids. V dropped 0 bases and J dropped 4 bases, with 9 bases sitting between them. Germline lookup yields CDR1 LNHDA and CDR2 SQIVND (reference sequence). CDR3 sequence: CASSIDRRGYGYTF. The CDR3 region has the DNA TGTGCCAGTAGTATAGATCGCCGAGGCTATGGCTACACCTTC.

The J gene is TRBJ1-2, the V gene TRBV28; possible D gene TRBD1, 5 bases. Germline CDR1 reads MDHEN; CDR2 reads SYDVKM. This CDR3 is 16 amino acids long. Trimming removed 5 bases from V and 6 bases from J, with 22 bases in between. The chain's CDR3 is CASSPGGTGILNGYTF. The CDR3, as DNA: TGTGCCAGCAGTCCGGGGGGGACGGGGATTCTTAATGGCTACACCTTC.

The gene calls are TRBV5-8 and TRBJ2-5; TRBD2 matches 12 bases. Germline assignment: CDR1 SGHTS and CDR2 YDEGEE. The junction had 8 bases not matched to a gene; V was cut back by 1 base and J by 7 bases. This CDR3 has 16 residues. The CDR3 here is CASSLWTSGAPRTQYF. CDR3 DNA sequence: TGTGCCAGCAGCTTGTGGACTAGCGGGGCCCCCCGGACCCAGTACTTC.

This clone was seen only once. The CDR3 DNA sequence: TGTGCCAGCAGCTTCCGCTATTCACGACAGGGGGCCGGGACTGAAGCTTTCTTT. It encodes CASSFRYSRQGAGTEAFF. This chain connects TRBV7-8 to TRBJ1-1; 10 bases match TRBD1. Trimming cost V 3 bases and J 5 bases; bases outside gene matches: 15. CDR3 size: 18 residues. Germline CDR1 and CDR2: SGHVS and FQNEAQ.

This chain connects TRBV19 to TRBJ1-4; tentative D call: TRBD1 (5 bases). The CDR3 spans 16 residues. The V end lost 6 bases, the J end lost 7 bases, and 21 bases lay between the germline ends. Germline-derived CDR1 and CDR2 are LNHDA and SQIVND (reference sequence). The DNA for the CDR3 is TGTGCCAGTAGATCCATCGAGACAGTCACCAGTGAAAAACTGTTTTTT. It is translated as CASRSIETVTSEKLFF.

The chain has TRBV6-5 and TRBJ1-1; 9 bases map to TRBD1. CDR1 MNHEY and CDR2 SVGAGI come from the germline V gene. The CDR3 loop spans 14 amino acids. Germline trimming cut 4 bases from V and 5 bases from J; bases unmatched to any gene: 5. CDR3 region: CASSSLTGGTEAFF. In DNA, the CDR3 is TGTGCCAGCAGTTCCCTGACAGGGGGGACTGAAGCTTTCTTT.

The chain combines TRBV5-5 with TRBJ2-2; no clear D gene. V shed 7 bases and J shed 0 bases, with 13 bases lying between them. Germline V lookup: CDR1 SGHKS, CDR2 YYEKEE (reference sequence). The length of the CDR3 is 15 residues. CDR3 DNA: TGTGCCAGCTTAGCCGTTTCAACGAACACCGGGGAGCTGTTTTTT. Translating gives CASLAVSTNTGELFF.

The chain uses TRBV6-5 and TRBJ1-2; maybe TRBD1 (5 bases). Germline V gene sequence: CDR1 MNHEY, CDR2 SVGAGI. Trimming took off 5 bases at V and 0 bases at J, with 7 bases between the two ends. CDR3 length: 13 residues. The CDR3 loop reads CASSRTTNYGYTF. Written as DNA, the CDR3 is TGTGCCAGCAGTCGGACAACTAACTATGGCTACACCTTC.

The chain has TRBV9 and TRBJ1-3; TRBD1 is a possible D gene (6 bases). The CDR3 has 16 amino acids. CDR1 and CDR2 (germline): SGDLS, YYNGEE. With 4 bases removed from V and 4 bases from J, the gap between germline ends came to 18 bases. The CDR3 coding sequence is TGTGCCAGCAGCCAACTGGCCGGGGGGCCAGGAAACACCATATATTTT. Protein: CASSQLAGGPGNTIYF.

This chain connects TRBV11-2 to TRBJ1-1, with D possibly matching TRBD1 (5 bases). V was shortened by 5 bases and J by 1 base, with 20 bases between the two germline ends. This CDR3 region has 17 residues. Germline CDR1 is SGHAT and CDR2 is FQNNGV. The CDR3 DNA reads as TGTGCCAGCAGCCTACATACCCTGGGGGGACCGAACACTGAAGCTTTCTTT. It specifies CASSLHTLGGPNTEAFF.

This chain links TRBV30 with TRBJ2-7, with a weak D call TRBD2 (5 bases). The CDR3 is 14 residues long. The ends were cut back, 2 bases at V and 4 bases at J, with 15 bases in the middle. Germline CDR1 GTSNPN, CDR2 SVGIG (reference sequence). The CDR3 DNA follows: TGTGCCTGGAGTATCGCGGGTGCACTTTACGAGCAGTACTTC. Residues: CAWSIAGALYEQYF. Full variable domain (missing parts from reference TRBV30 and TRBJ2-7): SQTIHQWPATLVQPVGSPLSLECTVEGTSNPNLYWYRQAAGRGLQLLFYSVGIGQISSEVPQNLSASRPQDRQFILSSKKLLLSDSGFYLCAWSIAGALYEQYFGPGTRLTVT.

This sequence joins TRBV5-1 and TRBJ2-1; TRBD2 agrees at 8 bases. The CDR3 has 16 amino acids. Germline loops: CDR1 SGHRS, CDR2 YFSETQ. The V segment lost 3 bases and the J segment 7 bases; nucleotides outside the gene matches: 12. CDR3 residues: CASSSLPAGAWNEQFF. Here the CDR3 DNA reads TGCGCCAGCAGCTCGCTTCCAGCGGGAGCTTGGAATGAGCAGTTCTTC.

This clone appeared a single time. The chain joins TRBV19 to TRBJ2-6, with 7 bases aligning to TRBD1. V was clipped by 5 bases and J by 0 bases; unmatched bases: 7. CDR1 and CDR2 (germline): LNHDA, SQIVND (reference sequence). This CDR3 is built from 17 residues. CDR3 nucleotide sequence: TGTGCCAGTAGTCATCGACAGGGCCCCTCTGGGGCCAACGTCCTGACTTTC. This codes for CASSHRQGPSGANVLTF.

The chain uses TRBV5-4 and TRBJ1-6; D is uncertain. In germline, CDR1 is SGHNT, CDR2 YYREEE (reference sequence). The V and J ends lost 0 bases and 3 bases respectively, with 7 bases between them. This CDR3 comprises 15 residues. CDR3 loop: CASSLVADYNSPLHF. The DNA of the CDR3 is TGTGCCAGCAGCTTGGTGGCAGACTATAATTCACCCCTCCACTTT.

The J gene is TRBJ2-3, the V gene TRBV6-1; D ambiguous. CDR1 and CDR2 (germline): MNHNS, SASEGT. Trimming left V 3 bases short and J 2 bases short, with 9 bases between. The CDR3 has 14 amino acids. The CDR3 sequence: CASSDFGYTDTQYF. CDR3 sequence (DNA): TGTGCCAGCAGTGATTTCGGGTACACAGATACGCAGTATTTT.

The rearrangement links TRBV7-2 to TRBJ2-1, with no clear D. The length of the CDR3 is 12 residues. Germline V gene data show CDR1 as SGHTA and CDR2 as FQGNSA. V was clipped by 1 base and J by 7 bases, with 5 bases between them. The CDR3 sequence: CASSLDRNEQFF. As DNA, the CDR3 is TGTGCCAGCAGCTTAGATCGTAATGAGCAGTTCTTC.

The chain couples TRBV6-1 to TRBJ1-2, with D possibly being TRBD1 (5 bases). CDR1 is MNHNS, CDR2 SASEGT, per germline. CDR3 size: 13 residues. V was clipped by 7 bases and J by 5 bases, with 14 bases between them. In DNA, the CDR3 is TGTGCCAGCAACCAGGACAACCGGTATGGCTACACCTTC. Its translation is CASNQDNRYGYTF.

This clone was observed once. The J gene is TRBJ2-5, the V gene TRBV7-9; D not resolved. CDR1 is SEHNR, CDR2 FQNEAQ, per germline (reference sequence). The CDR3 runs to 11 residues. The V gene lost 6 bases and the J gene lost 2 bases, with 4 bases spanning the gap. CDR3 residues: CASSYQETQYF. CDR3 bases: TGTGCCAGCAGTTATCAAGAGACCCAGTACTTC.

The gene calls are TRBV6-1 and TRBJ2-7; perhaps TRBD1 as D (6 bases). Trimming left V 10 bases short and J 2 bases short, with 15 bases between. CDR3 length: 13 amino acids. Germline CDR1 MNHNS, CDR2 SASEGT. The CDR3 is CATSGRGPYEQYF. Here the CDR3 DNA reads TGTGCCACTTCGGGCAGGGGCCCCTACGAGCAGTACTTC.

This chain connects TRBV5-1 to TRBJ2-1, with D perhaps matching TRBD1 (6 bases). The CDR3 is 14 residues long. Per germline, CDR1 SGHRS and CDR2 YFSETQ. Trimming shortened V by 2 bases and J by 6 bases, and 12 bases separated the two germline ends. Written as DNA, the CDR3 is TGCGCCAGCAGCTTTCAACAGGGAGCCAATGAGCAGTTCTTC. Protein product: CASSFQQGANEQFF. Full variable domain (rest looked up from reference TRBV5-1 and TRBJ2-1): KAGVTQTPRYLIKTRGQQVTLSCSPISGHRSVSWYQQTPGQGLQFLFEYFSETQRNKGNFPGRFSGRQFSNSRSEMNVSTLELGDSALYLCASSFQQGANEQFFGPGTRLTVL.